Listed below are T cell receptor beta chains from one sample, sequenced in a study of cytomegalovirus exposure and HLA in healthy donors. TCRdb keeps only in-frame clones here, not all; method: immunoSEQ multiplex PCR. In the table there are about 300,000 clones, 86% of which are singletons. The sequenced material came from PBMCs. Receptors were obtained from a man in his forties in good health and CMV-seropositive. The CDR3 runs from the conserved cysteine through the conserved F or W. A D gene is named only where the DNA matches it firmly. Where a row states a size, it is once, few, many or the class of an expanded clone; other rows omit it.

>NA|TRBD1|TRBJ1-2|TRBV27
CASSVGTGLGYTF
TGTGCCAGCAGTGTCGGGACAGGGCTGGGCTACACCTTC
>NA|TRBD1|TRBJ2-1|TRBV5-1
CASSPSRDRGNEQFF
TGCGCCAGCAGCCCGTCCCGGGACAGGGGTAATGAGCAGTTCTTC
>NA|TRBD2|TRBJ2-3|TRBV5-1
CASSLGLAGVGLTDTQYF
TGCGCCAGCAGCCTTGGACTAGCGGGAGTGGGGCTCACAGATACGCAGTATTTT
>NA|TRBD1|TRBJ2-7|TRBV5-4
CASSSGTGTGEQYF
TGTGCCAGCAGCTCGGGGACAGGGACCGGCGAGCAGTACTTC
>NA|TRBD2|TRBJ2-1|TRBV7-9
CASSARTSGSLDEQFF
TGTGCCAGCAGCGCCCGGACTAGCGGGAGCCTGGATGAGCAGTTCTTC
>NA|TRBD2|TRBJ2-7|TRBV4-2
CASSQDAGVTYEQYF
TGTGCCAGCAGCCAAGACGCGGGAGTCACCTACGAGCAGTACTTC
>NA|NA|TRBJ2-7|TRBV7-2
CASSVTSDEQYF
TGTGCCAGCAGCGTGACCAGCGACGAGCAGTACTTC
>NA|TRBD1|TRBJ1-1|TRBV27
CASSSQGLNTEAFF
TGTGCCAGCAGTTCACAGGGGCTGAACACCGAAGCTTTCTTT
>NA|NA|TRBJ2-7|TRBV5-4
CASSFAGSYEQYF
TGTGCCAGCAGCTTCGCAGGTTCCTACGAGCAGTACTTC
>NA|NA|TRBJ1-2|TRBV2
CARNQDKNYGYTF
TGTGCCAGGAACCAGGACAAAAACTATGGCTACACCTTC
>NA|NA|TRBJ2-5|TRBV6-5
CASSAPTSAGETQYF
TGTGCCAGCAGTGCCCCGACTTCAGCGGGAGAGACCCAGTACTTC
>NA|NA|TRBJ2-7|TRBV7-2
CASTEGASRNYEQYF
TGTGCCAGCACGGAGGGGGCTAGCCGTAACTACGAGCAGTACTTC
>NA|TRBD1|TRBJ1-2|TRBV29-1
CSALSTGTVGYGYTF
TGCAGCGCCTTATCGACCGGGACAGTTGGCTATGGCTACACCTTC
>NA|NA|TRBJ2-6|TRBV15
CATSRVFRSGANVLTF
TGTGCCACCAGCAGAGTTTTTCGGTCTGGGGCCAACGTCCTGACTTTC
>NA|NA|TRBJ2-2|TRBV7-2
CASSSASGAPGELFF
TGTGCCAGCAGCTCCGCTTCGGGAGCCCCCGGGGAGCTGTTTTTT
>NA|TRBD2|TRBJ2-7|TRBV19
CASSWTSGKSSYEQYF
TGTGCCAGTAGTTGGACTAGCGGGAAGAGCTCCTACGAGCAGTACTTC
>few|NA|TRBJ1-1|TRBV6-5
CASSYSAGASEAFF
TGTGCCAGCAGTTACTCAGCAGGGGCATCTGAAGCTTTCTTT
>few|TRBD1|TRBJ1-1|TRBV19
CASSKPGTGWLNTEAFF
TGTGCCAGTAGCAAACCCGGGACAGGGTGGTTGAACACTGAAGCTTTCTTT
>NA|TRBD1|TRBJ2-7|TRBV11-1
CASSLLPSGQGSYEQYF
TGTGCCAGCAGCTTGCTACCGTCGGGACAGGGTTCCTACGAGCAGTACTTC
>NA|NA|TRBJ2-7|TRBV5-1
CASSLGSARVEQYF
TGCGCCAGCAGCTTGGGCTCTGCCCGGGTCGAGCAGTACTTC
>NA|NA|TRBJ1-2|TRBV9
CASSVIDLNYGYTF
TGTGCCAGCAGCGTGATTGATCTAAACTATGGCTACACCTTC
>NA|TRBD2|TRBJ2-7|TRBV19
CASSHMLAVSSYEQYF
TGTGCCAGTAGTCACATGCTAGCGGTAAGCTCCTACGAGCAGTACTTC
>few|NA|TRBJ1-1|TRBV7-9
CASSSTGRTEAFF
TGTGCCAGCAGCTCCACAGGGAGAACTGAAGCTTTCTTT
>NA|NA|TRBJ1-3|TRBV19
CASSIRDIWGNTIYF
TGTGCCAGTAGTATCCGGGATATCTGGGGAAACACCATATATTTT
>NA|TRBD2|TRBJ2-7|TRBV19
CASSSSGGYEQYF
TGTGCCAGTAGCTCTAGCGGGGGCTACGAGCAGTACTTC
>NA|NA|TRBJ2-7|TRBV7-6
CASSKGGGSSYEQYF
TGTGCCAGCAGCAAGGGGGGCGGGAGCTCCTACGAGCAGTACTTC
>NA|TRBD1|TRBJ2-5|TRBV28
CASRLGVGDSMQTQYF
TGTGCCAGCAGATTGGGAGTAGGGGACAGTATGCAGACCCAGTACTTC
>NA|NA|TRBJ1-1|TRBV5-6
CASNLEGEAFF
TGTGCCAGCAACCTGGAGGGGGAAGCTTTCTTT
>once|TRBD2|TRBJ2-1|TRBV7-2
CASSEGLAVGGQSEQFF
TGTGCCAGCAGCGAGGGACTAGCGGTGGGGGGGCAATCGGAGCAGTTCTTC
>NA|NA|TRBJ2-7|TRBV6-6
CASNPGSTGLEQYF
TGTGCCAGCAACCCAGGGTCGACAGGCCTAGAGCAGTACTTC
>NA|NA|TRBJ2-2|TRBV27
CASTPGHHTGELFF
TGTGCCAGCACGCCGGGACACCACACCGGGGAGCTGTTTTTT
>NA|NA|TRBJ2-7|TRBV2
CASSELGGYEQYF
TGTGCCAGCAGTGAATTAGGGGGCTACGAGCAGTACTTC
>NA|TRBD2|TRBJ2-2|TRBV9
CASSGIPGLAGLNTGELFF
TGTGCCAGCAGCGGGATTCCGGGACTAGCGGGGTTAAACACCGGGGAGCTGTTTTTT
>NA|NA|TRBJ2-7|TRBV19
CASSRKRGSEQYF
TGTGCCAGTAGTAGAAAGAGGGGGTCGGAGCAGTACTTC
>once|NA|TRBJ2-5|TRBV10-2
CASSESMWEAVETQYF
TGCGCCAGCAGTGAGTCGATGTGGGAGGCGGTGGAGACCCAGTACTTC
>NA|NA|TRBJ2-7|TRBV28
CASSVGGVSSYEQYF
TGTGCCAGCAGTGTCGGCGGGGTATCATCCTACGAGCAGTACTTC
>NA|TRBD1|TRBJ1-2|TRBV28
CASSLPGQIYGYTF
TGTGCCAGCAGTTTGCCGGGACAGATCTATGGCTACACCTTC
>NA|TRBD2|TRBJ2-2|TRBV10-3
CAISESGRGTGELFF
TGTGCCATCAGTGAGAGCGGGAGGGGAACCGGGGAGCTGTTTTTT
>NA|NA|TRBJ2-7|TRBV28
CASSFTGDSYEQYF
TGTGCCAGCAGTTTCACCGGGGATTCCTACGAGCAGTACTTC
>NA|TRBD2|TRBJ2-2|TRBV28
CASSSGLAGVAGELFF
TGTGCCAGCAGTTCGGGACTAGCGGGAGTCGCCGGGGAGCTGTTTTTT
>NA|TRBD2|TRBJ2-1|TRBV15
CATSRTSGIVDEQFF
TGTGCCACCAGCCGGACTAGCGGGATTGTTGATGAGCAGTTCTTC
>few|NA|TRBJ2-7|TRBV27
CASSLQGRYEQYF
TGTGCCAGCAGTTTGCAGGGTCGGTACGAGCAGTACTTC
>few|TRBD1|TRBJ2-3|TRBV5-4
CASSTHRGAGDTQYF
TGTGCCAGCAGCACGCACAGGGGTGCGGGAGATACGCAGTATTTT
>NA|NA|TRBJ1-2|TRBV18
CASSPQGNYGYTF
TGTGCCAGCTCACCCCAGGGGAACTATGGCTACACCTTC
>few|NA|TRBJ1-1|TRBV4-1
CASRQTSNTEAFF
TGCGCCAGCCGACAGACATCGAACACTGAAGCTTTCTTT
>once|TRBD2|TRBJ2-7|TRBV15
CATSRGRLAGGPHYEQYF
TGTGCCACCAGCAGAGGTCGGCTGGCGGGAGGGCCTCACTACGAGCAGTACTTC
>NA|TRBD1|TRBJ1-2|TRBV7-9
CASSLAGTGVIYGYTF
TGTGCCAGCAGCTTAGCCGGGACAGGGGTAATCTATGGCTACACCTTC
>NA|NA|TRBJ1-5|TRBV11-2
CATSRAGANQPQHF
TGTGCCACCTCCCGGGCAGGGGCCAATCAGCCCCAGCATTTT
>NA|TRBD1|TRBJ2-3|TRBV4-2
CASSQADRGPDTQYF
TGTGCCAGCAGCCAAGCGGACAGGGGACCGGATACGCAGTATTTT